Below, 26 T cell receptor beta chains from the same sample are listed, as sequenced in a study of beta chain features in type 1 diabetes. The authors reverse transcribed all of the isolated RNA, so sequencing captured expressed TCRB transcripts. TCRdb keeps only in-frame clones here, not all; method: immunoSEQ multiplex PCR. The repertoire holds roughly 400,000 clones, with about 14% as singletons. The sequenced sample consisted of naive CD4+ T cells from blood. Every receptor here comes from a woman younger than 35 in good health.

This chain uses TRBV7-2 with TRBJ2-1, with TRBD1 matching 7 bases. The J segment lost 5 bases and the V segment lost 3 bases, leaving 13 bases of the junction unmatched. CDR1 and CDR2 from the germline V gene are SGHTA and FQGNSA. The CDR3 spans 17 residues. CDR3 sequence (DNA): TGTGCCAGCAGCTTTAACCCCCCCGGGACAGACCACAATGAGCAGTTCTTC. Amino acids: CASSFNPPGTDHNEQFF.

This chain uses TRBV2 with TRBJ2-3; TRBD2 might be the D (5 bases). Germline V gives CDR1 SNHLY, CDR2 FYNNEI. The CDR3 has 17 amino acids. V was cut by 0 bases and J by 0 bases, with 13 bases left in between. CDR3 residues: CASSEAEGRLSTDTQYF. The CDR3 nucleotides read TGTGCCAGCAGTGAAGCAGAGGGCCGATTAAGCACAGATACGCAGTATTTT. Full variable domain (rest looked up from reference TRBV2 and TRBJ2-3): EPEVTQTPSHQVTQMGQEVILRCVPISNHLYFYWYRQILGQKVEFLVSFYNNEISEKSEIFDDQFSVERPDGSNFTLKIRSTKLEDSAMYFCASSEAEGRLSTDTQYFGPGTRLTVL.

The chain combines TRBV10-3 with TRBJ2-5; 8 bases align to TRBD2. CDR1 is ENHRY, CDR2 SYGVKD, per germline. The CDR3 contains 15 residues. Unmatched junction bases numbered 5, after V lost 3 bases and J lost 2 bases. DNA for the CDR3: TGTGCCATCAGTGACGGGGGGGCCACACAAGAGACCCAGTACTTC. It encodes CAISDGGATQETQYF.

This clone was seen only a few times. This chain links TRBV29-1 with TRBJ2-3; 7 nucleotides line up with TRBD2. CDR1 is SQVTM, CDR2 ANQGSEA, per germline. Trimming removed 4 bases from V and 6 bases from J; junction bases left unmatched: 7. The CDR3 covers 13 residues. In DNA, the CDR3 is TGCAGCGTTGTGGGGGGGGTCAGCGATACGCAGTATTTT. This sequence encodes CSVVGGVSDTQYF.

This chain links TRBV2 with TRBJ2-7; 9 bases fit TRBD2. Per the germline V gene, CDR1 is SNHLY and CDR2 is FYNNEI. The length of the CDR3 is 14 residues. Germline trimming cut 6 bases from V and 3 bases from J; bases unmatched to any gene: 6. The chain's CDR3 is CASRLLAGIYEQYF. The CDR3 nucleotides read TGTGCCAGCAGACTGCTAGCGGGAATCTACGAGCAGTACTTC.

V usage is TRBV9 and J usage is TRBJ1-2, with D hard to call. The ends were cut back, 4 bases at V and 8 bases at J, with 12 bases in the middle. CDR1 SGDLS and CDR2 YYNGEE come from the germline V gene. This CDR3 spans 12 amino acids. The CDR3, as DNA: TGTGCCAGCAGCCCCAACAGTGGAGGCTACACCTTC. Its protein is CASSPNSGGYTF. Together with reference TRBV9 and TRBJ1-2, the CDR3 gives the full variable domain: DSGVTQTPKHLITATGQRVTLRCSPRSGDLSVYWYQQSLDQGLQFLIQYYNGEERAKGNILERFSAQQFPDLHSELNLSSLELGDSALYFCASSPNSGGYTFGSGTRLTVV.

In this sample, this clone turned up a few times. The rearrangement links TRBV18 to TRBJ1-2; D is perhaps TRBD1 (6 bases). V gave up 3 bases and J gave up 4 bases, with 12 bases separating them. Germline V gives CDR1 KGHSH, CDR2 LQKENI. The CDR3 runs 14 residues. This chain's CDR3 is CASSPAEGGYGYTF. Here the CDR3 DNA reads TGTGCCAGCTCACCCGCGGAAGGGGGCTATGGCTACACCTTC.

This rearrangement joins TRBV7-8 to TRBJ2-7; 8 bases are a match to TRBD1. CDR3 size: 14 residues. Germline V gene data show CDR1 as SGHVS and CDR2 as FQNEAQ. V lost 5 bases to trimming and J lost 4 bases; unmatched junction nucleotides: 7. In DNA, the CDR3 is TGTGCCAGCAGCACGCGACAGGGGAGATACGAGCAGTACTTC. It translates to CASSTRQGRYEQYF.

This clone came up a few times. The CDR3 DNA reads as TGTGCCAGCAATAGGGCGGGCAATGAGCAGTTCTTC. It is translated as CASNRAGNEQFF. The chain links TRBV6-5 to TRBJ2-1, with TRBD2 as a possible D gene (5 bases). The germline V gene encodes CDR1 MNHEY and CDR2 SVGAGI. This CDR3 spans 12 amino acids. Trimming removed 7 bases from V and 6 bases from J, with 10 bases in between.

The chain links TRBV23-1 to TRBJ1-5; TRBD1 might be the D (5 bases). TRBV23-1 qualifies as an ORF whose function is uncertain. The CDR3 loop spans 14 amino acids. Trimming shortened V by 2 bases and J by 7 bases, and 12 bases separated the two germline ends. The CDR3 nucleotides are TGCGCCAGCAGTCAAAAACTTGGACAACAGCCCCAGCATTTT. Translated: CASSQKLGQQPQHF.

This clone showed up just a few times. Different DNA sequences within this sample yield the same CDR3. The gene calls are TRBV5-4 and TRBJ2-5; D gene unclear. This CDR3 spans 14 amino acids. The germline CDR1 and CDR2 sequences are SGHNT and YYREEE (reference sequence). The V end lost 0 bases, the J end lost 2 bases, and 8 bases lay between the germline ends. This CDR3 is CASSLAGIQETQYF. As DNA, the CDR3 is TGTGCCAGCAGCTTGGCAGGTATTCAAGAGACCCAGTACTTC.

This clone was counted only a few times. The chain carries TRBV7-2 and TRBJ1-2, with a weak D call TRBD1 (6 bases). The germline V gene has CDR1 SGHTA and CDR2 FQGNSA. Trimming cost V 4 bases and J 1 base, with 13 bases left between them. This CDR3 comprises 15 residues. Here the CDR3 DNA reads TGTGCCAGCAGCTACGACAGGAACCTTAACTATGGCTACACCTTC. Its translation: CASSYDRNLNYGYTF. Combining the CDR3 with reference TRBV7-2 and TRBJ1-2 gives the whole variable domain GAGVSQSPSNKVTEKGKDVELRCDPISGHTALYWYRQSLGQGLEFLIYFQGNSAPDKSGLPSDRFSAERTGGSVSTLTIQRTQQEDSAVYLCASSYDRNLNYGYTFGSGTRLTVV.

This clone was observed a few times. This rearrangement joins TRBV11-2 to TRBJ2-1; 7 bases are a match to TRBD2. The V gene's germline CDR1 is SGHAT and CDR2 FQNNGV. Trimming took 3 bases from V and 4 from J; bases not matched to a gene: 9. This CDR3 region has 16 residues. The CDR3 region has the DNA TGTGCCAGCAGCTTGTCGGGCGGGAGTGCATACAATGAGCAGTTCTTC. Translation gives CASSLSGGSAYNEQFF.

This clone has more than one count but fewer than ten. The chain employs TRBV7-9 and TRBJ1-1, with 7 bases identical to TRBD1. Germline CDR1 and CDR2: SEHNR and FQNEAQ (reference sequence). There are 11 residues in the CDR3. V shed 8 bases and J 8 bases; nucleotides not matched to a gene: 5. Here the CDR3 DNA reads TGTGCCAGCCGCCGGGACAGCGAAGCTTTCTTT. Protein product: CASRRDSEAFF. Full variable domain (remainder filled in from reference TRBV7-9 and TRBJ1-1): DTGVSQNPRHKITKRGQNVTFRCDPISEHNRLYWYRQTLGQGPEFLTYFQNEAQLEKSRLLSDRFSAERPKGSFSTLEIQRTEQGDSAMYLCASRRDSEAFFGQGTRLTVV.

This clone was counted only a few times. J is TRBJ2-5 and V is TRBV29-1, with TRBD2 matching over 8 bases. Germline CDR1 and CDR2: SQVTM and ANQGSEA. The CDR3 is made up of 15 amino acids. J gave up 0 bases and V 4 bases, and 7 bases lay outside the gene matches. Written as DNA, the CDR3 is TGCAGCGTTGCTCTAGCGGGTTCGTACCAAGAGACCCAGTACTTC. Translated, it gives CSVALAGSYQETQYF.

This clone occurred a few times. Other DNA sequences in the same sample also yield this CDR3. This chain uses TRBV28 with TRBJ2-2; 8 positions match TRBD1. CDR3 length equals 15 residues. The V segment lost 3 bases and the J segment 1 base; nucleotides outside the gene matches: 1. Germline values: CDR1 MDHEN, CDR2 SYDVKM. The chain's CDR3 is CASSLGTGNTGELFF. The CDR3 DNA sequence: TGTGCCAGCAGTTTGGGGACAGGGAACACCGGGGAGCTGTTTTTT.

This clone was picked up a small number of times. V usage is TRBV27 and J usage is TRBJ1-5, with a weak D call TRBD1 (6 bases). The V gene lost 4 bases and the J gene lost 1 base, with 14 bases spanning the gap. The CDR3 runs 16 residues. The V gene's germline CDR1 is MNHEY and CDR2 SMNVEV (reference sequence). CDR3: CASSSLGTGSNQPQHF. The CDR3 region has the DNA TGTGCCAGCAGTTCGCTTGGAACAGGGAGCAATCAGCCCCAGCATTTT.

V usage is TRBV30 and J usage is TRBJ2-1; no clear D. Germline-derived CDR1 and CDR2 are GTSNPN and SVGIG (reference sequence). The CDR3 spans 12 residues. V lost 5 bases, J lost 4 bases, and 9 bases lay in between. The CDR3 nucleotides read TGTGCCTGGGCTTACACGTACAATGAGCAGTTCTTC. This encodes CAWAYTYNEQFF.

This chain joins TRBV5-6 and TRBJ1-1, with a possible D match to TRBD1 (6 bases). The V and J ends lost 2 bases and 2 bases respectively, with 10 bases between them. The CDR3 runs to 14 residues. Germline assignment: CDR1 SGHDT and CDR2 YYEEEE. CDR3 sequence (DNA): TGTGCCAGCAGCTTAGGACAGAGAAACACTGAAGCTTTCTTT. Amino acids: CASSLGQRNTEAFF.

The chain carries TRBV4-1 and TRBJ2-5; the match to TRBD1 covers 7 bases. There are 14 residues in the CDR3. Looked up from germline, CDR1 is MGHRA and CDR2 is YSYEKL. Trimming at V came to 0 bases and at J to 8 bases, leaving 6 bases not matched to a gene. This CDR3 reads CASSQERQGQTQYF. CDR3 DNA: TGCGCCAGCAGCCAAGAAAGACAGGGACAAACCCAGTACTTC.

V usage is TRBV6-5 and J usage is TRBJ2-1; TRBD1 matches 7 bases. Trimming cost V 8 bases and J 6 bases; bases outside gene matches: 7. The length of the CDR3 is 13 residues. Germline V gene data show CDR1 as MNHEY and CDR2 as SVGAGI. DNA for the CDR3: TGTGCCAGCCGGGGACAGTTCGGCAATGAGCAGTTCTTC. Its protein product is CASRGQFGNEQFF.

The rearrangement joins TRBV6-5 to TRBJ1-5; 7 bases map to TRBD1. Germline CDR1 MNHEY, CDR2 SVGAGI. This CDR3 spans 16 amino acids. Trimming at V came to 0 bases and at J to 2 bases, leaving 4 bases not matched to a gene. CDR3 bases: TGTGCCAGCAGTTACTCCGGGACAGCTCGCAATCAGCCCCAGCATTTT. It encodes CASSYSGTARNQPQHF.

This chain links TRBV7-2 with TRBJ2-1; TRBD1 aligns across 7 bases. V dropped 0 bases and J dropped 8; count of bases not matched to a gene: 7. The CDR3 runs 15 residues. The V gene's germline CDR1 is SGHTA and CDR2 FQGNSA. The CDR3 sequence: CASSLAIKGAHEQFF. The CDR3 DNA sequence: TGTGCCAGCAGCTTAGCCATCAAGGGGGCCCATGAGCAGTTCTTC.

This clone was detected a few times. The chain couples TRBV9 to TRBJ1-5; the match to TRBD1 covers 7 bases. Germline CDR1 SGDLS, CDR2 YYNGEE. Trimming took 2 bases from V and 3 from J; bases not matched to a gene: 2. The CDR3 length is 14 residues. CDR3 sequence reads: CASSVGTVNQPQHF. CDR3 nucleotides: TGTGCCAGCAGCGTCGGGACAGTCAATCAGCCCCAGCATTTT.

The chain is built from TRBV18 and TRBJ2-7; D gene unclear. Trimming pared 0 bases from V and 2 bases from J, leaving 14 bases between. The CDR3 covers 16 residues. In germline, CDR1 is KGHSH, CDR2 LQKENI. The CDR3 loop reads CASSPPQRRSAYEQYF. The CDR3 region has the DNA TGTGCCAGCTCACCACCGCAGAGGAGATCCGCCTACGAGCAGTACTTC.

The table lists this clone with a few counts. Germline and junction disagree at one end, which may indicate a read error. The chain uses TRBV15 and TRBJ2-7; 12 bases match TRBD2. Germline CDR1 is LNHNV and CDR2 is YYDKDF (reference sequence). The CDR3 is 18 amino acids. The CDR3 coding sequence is TGTGCCACCAGGTCCGCCTCGACAGGTGGACTAGCGGGATGGGGCCGTCACTTC. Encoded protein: CATRSASTGGLAGWGRHF.